What follows describes a single T cell receptor (beta chain). This specimen belongs to a study of T cell changes during pregnancy in multiple sclerosis. Measured with immunoSEQ multiplex PCR; TCRdb has only the in-frame clones, and not every one. The repertoire holds 50,000 to 60,000 clones, with about nine tenths as singletons. The CDR3 spans 12 residues. Trimming pared 7 bases from V and 7 bases from J, leaving 16 bases between. From germline, CDR1 is GTSNPN and CDR2 SVGIG (reference sequence). The chain carries TRBV30 and TRBJ1-1; a weak D match, TRBD1 (5 bases). This TCR derives from a female donor with multiple sclerosis, enrolled in a pregnancy study. This specimen was CD4+ T cells from peripheral blood mononuclear cells, taken in the third trimester of pregnancy. In DNA form, the CDR3 reads TGTGCCTTCCTGACCCGACAGTTTGAAGCTTTCTTT. It is translated as CAFLTRQFEAFF.